The rows below give T cell receptor beta chains drawn from one sample of a study of blood T cell repertoires in COVID-19. The protocol was immunoSEQ multiplex PCR, while the TCRdb copy is restricted to in-frame clones and leaves out a portion. This table holds about 260,000 clones, 88% found once. The source material was peripheral blood. The receptors derive from a woman aged 70 to 79 with COVID-19, enrolled during active disease. The CDR3 runs from the conserved cysteine through the conserved F or W. The order of the fields is J gene, V gene, CDR3 protein.

j_call: TRBJ1-1; v_call: TRBV5-1; cdr3_aa: CASSPRGTEAFF
j_call: TRBJ2-1; v_call: TRBV27; cdr3_aa: CASSLLRGTSGTAYNEQFF
j_call: TRBJ1-5; v_call: TRBV27; cdr3_aa: CASSFFPRGHQPQHF
j_call: TRBJ2-7; v_call: TRBV7-9; cdr3_aa: CASSLEVGASEQYF
j_call: TRBJ2-3; v_call: TRBV7-9; cdr3_aa: CASRWGATTDTQYF
j_call: TRBJ2-1; v_call: TRBV15; cdr3_aa: CATSEGLGLAGGGEQFF
j_call: TRBJ2-7; v_call: TRBV4-1; cdr3_aa: CASSQESLASYEQYF
j_call: TRBJ1-2; v_call: TRBV5-1; cdr3_aa: CASSLGQTVYGYTF
j_call: TRBJ2-7; v_call: TRBV28; cdr3_aa: CASSPTSGSPEQYF
j_call: TRBJ2-5; v_call: TRBV27; cdr3_aa: CASSLLGLRYQETQYF
j_call: TRBJ1-1; v_call: TRBV4-3; cdr3_aa: CASSQEGANTEAFF
j_call: TRBJ1-6; v_call: TRBV6-6; cdr3_aa: CASSQYRGRYGNSPLHF
j_call: TRBJ2-2; v_call: TRBV7-9; cdr3_aa: CASSLRLFGLAETGELFF
j_call: TRBJ1-1; v_call: TRBV15; cdr3_aa: CATSRDRGQVNTEAFF
j_call: TRBJ1-3; v_call: TRBV10-3; cdr3_aa: CAISDRDRGLTIYF
j_call: TRBJ1-1; v_call: TRBV19; cdr3_aa: CASRTGPGTEAFF
j_call: TRBJ2-7; v_call: TRBV19; cdr3_aa: CASSRLAGAFGEQYF
j_call: TRBJ1-4; v_call: TRBV2; cdr3_aa: CASSDDRGNEKLFF
j_call: TRBJ2-7; v_call: TRBV7-3; cdr3_aa: CASSPTGTSGAYEQYF
j_call: TRBJ1-6; v_call: TRBV3-1/TRBV3-2; cdr3_aa: CASSEGSSPLHF
j_call: TRBJ2-1; v_call: TRBV28; cdr3_aa: CASTLGAGGPQSYNEQFF
j_call: TRBJ1-6; v_call: TRBV18; cdr3_aa: CASSPEDRATSPLHF
j_call: TRBJ2-3; v_call: TRBV28; cdr3_aa: CASSPRGNTDTQYF
j_call: TRBJ2-7; v_call: TRBV5-1; cdr3_aa: CASSRGQGLHEQYF
j_call: TRBJ2-1; v_call: TRBV7-3; cdr3_aa: CASSLNGLEQFF
j_call: TRBJ2-1; v_call: TRBV7-9; cdr3_aa: CATQLAGETYNEQFF
j_call: TRBJ2-7; v_call: TRBV11-3; cdr3_aa: CASSYRALAVYEQYF
j_call: TRBJ2-1; v_call: TRBV29-1; cdr3_aa: CSAEPSYSYNEQFF
j_call: TRBJ2-3; v_call: TRBV28; cdr3_aa: CASTPEGFMTDTQYF
j_call: TRBJ1-5; v_call: TRBV5-1; cdr3_aa: CASSKGTGSGNQPQHF
j_call: TRBJ2-7; v_call: TRBV12-5; cdr3_aa: CASGVTGIAYEQYF
j_call: TRBJ2-2; v_call: TRBV5-1; cdr3_aa: CASSLGGVNTGELFF
j_call: TRBJ2-1; v_call: TRBV28; cdr3_aa: CASSRPAGARIDEQFF
j_call: TRBJ2-1; v_call: TRBV12-3/TRBV12-4; cdr3_aa: CASSFLLSNEQFF
j_call: TRBJ2-5; v_call: TRBV6-6; cdr3_aa: CASGASGRLRETQYF
j_call: TRBJ2-7; v_call: TRBV20-1; cdr3_aa: CSASPGGPRGKQYF
j_call: TRBJ2-1; v_call: TRBV6-5; cdr3_aa: CASTLTRGEQFF
j_call: TRBJ1-2; v_call: TRBV28; cdr3_aa: CASSRQPNNYGYTF
j_call: TRBJ2-7; v_call: TRBV6-2/TRBV6-3; cdr3_aa: CASSSTVSSYEQYF
j_call: TRBJ2-2; v_call: TRBV19; cdr3_aa: CASTDAAGGSTGELFF
j_call: TRBJ2-7; v_call: TRBV14; cdr3_aa: CASRLAGGSYEQYF
j_call: TRBJ2-3; v_call: TRBV5-1; cdr3_aa: CASSPGLAGGTDTQYF
j_call: TRBJ2-7; v_call: TRBV19; cdr3_aa: CASSRTGGGNEQYF
j_call: TRBJ2-7; v_call: TRBV30; cdr3_aa: CAWTEGLAGGYEQYF
j_call: TRBJ1-1; v_call: TRBV28; cdr3_aa: CASSLGAAAEAFF
j_call: TRBJ1-5; v_call: TRBV19; cdr3_aa: CASSYPVELVYSNQPQHF
j_call: TRBJ2-5; v_call: TRBV30; cdr3_aa: CAWSRGSRQETQYF
j_call: TRBJ1-5; v_call: TRBV30; cdr3_aa: CAWSYRGLVNQPQHF
j_call: TRBJ2-5; v_call: TRBV18; cdr3_aa: CASSQGREYQETQYF
j_call: TRBJ2-2; v_call: TRBV10-3; cdr3_aa: CAISGQVPNTGELFF
j_call: TRBJ1-5; v_call: TRBV7-2; cdr3_aa: CASSLDRVGNQPQHF
j_call: TRBJ2-3; v_call: TRBV28; cdr3_aa: CASSFGRGTDTQYF
j_call: TRBJ2-1; v_call: TRBV27; cdr3_aa: CASSFSFRGSYNEQFF
j_call: TRBJ1-4; v_call: TRBV10-3; cdr3_aa: CAISDRGSATNEKLFF
j_call: TRBJ2-5; v_call: TRBV9; cdr3_aa: CASSVDRGKETQYF
j_call: TRBJ2-7; v_call: TRBV5-1; cdr3_aa: CASRGIGPGEQYF
j_call: TRBJ2-1; v_call: TRBV5-5; cdr3_aa: CAKLTSGSESSYNEQFF